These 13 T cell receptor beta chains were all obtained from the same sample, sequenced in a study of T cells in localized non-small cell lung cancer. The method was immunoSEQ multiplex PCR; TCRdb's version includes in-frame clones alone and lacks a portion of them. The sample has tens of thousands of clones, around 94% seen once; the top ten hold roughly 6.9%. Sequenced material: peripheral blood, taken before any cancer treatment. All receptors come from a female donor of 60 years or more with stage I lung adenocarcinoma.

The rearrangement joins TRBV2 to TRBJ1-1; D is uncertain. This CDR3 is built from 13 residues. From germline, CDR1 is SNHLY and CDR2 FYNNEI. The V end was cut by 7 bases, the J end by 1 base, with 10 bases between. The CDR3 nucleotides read TGTGCCAGCACGGATAATGGGAACACTGAAGCTTTCTTT. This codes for CASTDNGNTEAFF.

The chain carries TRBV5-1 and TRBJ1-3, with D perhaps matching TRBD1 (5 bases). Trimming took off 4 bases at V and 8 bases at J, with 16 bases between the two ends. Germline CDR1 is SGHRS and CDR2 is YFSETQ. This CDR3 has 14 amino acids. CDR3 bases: TGCGCCAGCAGCCTAGACAGAGCCCGTGACACCATATATTTT. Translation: CASSLDRARDTIYF.

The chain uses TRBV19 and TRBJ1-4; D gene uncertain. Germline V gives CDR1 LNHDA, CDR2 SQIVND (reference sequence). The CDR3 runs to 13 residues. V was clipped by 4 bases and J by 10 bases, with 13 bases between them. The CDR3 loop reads CASSTPFAAKLFF. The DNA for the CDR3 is TGTGCCAGTAGTACCCCCTTCGCGGCAAAACTGTTTTTT.

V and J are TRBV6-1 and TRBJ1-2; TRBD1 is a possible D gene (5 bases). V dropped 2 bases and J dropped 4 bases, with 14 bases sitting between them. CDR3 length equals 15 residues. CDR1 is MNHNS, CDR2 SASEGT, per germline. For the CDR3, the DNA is TGTGCCAGCAGTGAACGGGGACTCCAAGGCTATGGCTACACCTTC. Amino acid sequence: CASSERGLQGYGYTF.

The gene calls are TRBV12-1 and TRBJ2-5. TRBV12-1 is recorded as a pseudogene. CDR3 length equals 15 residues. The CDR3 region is CASSSVVGYQETQYF. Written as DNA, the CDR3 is TGTGCCAGCAGCTCTGTAGTGGGGTACCAAGAGACCCAGTACTTC.

This CDR3 reads CASSTHQGTTEAFF. Written as DNA, the CDR3 is TGTGCCAGCAGTACGCATCAGGGGACCACTGAAGCTTTCTTT. V usage is TRBV25-1 and J usage is TRBJ1-1, with D possibly being TRBD1 (6 bases). Germline V gene sequence: CDR1 MGHDK, CDR2 SYGVNS. Trimming cost V 5 bases and J 4 bases, with 14 bases left between them. There are 14 residues in the CDR3.

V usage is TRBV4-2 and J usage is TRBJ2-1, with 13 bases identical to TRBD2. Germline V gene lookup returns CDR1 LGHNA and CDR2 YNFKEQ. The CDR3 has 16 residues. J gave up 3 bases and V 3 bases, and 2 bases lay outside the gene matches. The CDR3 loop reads CASSQGTSGDYNEQFF. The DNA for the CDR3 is TGTGCCAGCAGCCAGGGGACTAGCGGGGACTACAATGAGCAGTTCTTC.

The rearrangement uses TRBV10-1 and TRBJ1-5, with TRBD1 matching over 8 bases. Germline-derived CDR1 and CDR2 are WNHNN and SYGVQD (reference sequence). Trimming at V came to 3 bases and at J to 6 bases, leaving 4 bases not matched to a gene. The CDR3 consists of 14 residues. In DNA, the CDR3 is TGCGCCAGCAGTGACGACAGGGGAGGTCAGCCCCAGCATTTT. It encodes CASSDDRGGQPQHF.

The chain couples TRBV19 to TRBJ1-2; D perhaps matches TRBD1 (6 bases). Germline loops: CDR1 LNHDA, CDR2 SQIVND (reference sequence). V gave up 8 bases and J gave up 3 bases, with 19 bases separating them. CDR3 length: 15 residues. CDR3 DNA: TGTGCCAGTCAGCCCAGGGACACCTACTACTATGGCTACACCTTC. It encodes CASQPRDTYYYGYTF.

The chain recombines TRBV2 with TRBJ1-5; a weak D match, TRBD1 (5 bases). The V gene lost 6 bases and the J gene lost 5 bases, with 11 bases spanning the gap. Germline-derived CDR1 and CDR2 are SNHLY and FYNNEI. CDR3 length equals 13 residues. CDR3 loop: CASSPGGDQPQHF. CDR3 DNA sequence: TGTGCCAGCAGCCCGGGAGGGGATCAGCCCCAGCATTTT.

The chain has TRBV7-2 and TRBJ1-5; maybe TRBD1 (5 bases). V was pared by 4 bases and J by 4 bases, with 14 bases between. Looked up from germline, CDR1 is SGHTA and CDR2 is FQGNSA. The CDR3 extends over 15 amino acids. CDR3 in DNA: TGTGCCAGCAGCTCGGGACCCAGTCATAATCAGCCCCAGCATTTT. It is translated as CASSSGPSHNQPQHF. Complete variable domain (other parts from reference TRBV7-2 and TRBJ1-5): GAGVSQSPSNKVTEKGKDVELRCDPISGHTALYWYRQSLGQGLEFLIYFQGNSAPDKSGLPSDRFSAERTGGSVSTLTIQRTQQEDSAVYLCASSSGPSHNQPQHFGDGTRLSIL.

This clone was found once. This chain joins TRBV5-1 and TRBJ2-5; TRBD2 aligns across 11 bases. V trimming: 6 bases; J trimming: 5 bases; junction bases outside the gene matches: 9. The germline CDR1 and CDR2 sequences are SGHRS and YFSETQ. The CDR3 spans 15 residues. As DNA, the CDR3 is TGCGCCAGCACGCTAGCGGGGGGCGTTTGGGAGACCCAGTACTTC. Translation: CASTLAGGVWETQYF.

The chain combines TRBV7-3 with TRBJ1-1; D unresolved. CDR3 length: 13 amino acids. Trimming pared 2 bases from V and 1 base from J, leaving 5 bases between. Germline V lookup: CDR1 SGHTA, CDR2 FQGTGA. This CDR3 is CASSLGANTEAFF. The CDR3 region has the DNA TGTGCCAGCAGCTTAGGAGCGAACACTGAAGCTTTCTTT.